A single count supports the clone carrying this T cell receptor (beta chain). The data are from a study of blood T cell repertoires in COVID-19. Study overall: COVID-19 samples, acute and convalescent, were from the United States, Italy and Spain.

Per the original methods: Amplifying reference gene primers gave estimates of nucleated cell counts. The data were produced by immunoSEQ multiplex PCR, yet TCRdb's version contains in-frame clones alone and is incomplete. V and J calls and clone size follow that table, whereas D and trimming were derived from the DNA. The sample comprises about 260,000 clones, less than 90% of which are singletons, and over 1.5% rests with the top ten. CDR3 length equals 14 residues. Deletions cut 2 bases from V and 3 bases from J, with 11 bases between. CDR1 SGHRS and CDR2 YFSETQ come from the germline V gene. Sequenced material: peripheral blood. J is TRBJ1-1 and V is TRBV5-1; D is possibly TRBD1 (6 bases). The sequence was obtained from a man under 40 with active or convalescent COVID-19. The CDR3 DNA follows: TGCGCCAGCAGCTTAATCGCAGGGGACACTGAAGCTTTCTTT. Protein sequence: CASSLIAGDTEAFF. Looking up the rest from reference TRBV5-1 and TRBJ1-1 gives the full variable domain: KAGVTQTPRYLIKTRGQQVTLSCSPISGHRSVSWYQQTPGQGLQFLFEYFSETQRNKGNFPGRFSGRQFSNSRSEMNVSTLELGDSALYLCASSLIAGDTEAFFGQGTRLTVV.